These T cell receptor beta chains were read from a single sample in a study of immune evolution from preneoplasia to lung adenocarcinoma. Assay: immunoSEQ multiplex PCR; the TCRdb copy retains only in-frame clones and omits some. This sample has fewer than 50,000 clones, with more than 60% found just once. The specimen sequenced was FFPE invasive lung adenocarcinoma tissue. These receptors were obtained from a person between 60 and 70 years old with lung adenocarcinoma. Both conserved end residues are part of each CDR3. Fields, in order: J gene, clone size, D gene, V gene, CDR3 DNA, CDR3 protein. The D gene is left open where the match is weak. A clone size is listed for some rows: how often the clone was seen (once, few, many), or a class if it is expanded.

>TRBJ2-5|-|TRBD1|TRBV7-2
TGTGCCAGCAGCTTAGCTGGGACAGGGGAAGAGACCCAGTACTTC
CASSLAGTGEETQYF
>TRBJ1-5|-|-|TRBV5-4
TGTGCCAGCAGCTTAGGAGGGGAACAGCCCCAGCATTTT
CASSLGGEQPQHF
>TRBJ2-3|-|TRBD1|TRBV19
TGTGCCAGTAGTATAGCGGGACAGGGGGATGATACGCAGTATTTT
CASSIAGQGDDTQYF
>TRBJ1-2|once|-|TRBV28
TGTGCCAGCAGGCCCTCCTTAAGTGCCTATGGCTACACCTTC
CASRPSLSAYGYTF
>TRBJ2-7|few|-|TRBV29-1
TGCAGCGTTGTAGGGACCCTAGCCCCCTACGAGCAGTACTTC
CSVVGTLAPYEQYF
>TRBJ2-7|once|-|TRBV28
TGTGCCAGCATGGGGACCCCCTCCTACGAGCAGTACTTC
CASMGTPSYEQYF
>TRBJ2-5|-|-|TRBV10-1
TGCGCCAGCAGGTGCCACCTAGCGCAAGAGACCCAGTACTTC
CASRCHLAQETQYF
>TRBJ2-5|-|TRBD2|TRBV29-1
TGCAGCACTAGCGGGAGGCGAGAGACCCAGTACTTC
CSTSGRRETQYF
>TRBJ2-7|-|TRBD2|TRBV29-1
TGCAGCGTTCATGCGGGAGAAGGGGACGAGCAGTACTTC
CSVHAGEGDEQYF
>TRBJ2-2|-|-|TRBV27
TGTGCCAGCAGTATCGACGCAACCGGGGAGCTGTTTTTT
CASSIDATGELFF
>TRBJ2-6|-|TRBD1|TRBV4-1
TGCGCCAGCAGCCAAATTACGGGACAGAGCTCTGGGGCCAACGTCCTGACTTTC
CASSQITGQSSGANVLTF
>TRBJ1-2|-|-|TRBV5-1
TGCGCCAGCAGCTTGGCCCCAGGGAACTATGGCTACACCTTC
CASSLAPGNYGYTF
>TRBJ1-5|once|TRBD1|TRBV18
TGTGCCAGCTCACCCCCGGGACAGGGGGGGTCCCAGCATTTT
CASSPPGQGGSQHF